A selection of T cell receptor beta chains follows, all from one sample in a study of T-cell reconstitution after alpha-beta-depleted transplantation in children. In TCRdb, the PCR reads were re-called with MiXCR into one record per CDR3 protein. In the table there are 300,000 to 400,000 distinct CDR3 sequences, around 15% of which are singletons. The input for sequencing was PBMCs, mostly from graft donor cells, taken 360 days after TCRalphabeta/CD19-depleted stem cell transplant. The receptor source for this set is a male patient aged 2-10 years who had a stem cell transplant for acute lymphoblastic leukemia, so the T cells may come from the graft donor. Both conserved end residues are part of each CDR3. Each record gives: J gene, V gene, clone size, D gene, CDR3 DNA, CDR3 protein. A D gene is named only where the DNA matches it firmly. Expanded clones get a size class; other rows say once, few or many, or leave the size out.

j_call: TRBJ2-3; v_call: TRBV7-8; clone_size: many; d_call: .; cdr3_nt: TGTGCCAGCAGCTCATACACAGATACGCAGTATTTT; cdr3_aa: CASSSYTDTQYF
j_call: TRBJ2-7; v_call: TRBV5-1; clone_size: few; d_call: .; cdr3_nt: TGCGCCAGCAGCCCGATCCCGGGAACCTACGAGCAGTACTTC; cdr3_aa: CASSPIPGTYEQYF
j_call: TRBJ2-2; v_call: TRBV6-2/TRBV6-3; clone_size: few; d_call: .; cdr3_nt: TGTGCCAGCCAGTTCGGGTCCGGGGAGCTGTTTTTT; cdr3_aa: CASQFGSGELFF
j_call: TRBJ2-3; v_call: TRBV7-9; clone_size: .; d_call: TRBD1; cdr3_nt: TGTGCCAGCAGCTTGGGACAGGGGACCTCAGATACGCAGTATTTT; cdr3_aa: CASSLGQGTSDTQYF
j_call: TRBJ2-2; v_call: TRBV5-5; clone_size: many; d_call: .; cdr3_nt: TGTGCCAGCAGCTTTTCCGGTCAGCACGGGGAGCTGTTTTTT; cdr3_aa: CASSFSGQHGELFF
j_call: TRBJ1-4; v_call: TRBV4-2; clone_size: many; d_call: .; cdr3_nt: TGTGCCAGCAGCCAACGGCTGGTCAAGGTGGGAGAAAAACTGTTTTTT; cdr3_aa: CASSQRLVKVGEKLFF
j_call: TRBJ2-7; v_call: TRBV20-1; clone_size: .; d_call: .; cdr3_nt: TGCAGTGCTAGACCACCGGGACACACCGTCTACGAGCAGTACTTC; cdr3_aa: CSARPPGHTVYEQYF
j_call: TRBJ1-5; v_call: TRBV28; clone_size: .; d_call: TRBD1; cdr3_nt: TGTGCCAGCAGTTTACGGGGGAGGTGGGGACAGTACACTAGCAATCAGCCCCAGCATTTT; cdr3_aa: CASSLRGRWGQYTSNQPQHF
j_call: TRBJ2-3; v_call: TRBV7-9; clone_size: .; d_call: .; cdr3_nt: TGTGCCAGCAGCCAATCGGGGCCCACAGATACGCAGTATTTT; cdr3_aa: CASSQSGPTDTQYF
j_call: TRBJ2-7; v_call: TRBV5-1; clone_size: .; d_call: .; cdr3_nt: TGCGCCAGCAGCTTTATTGGACCAGGGAGCTACGAGCAGTACTTC; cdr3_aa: CASSFIGPGSYEQYF
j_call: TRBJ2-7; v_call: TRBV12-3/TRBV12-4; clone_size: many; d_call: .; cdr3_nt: TGTGCCAGCAGTGTGACAGCCACTACGAGGAAGTACTTC; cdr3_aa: CASSVTATTRKYF
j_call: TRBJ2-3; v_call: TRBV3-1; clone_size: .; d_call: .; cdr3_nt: TGTGCCACCAGCCAAAGCCCCCGTTCAGTACCCACAGATACGCAGTATTTT; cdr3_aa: CATSQSPRSVPTDTQYF
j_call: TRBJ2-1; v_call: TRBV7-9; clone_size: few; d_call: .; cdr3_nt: TGTGCCAGCAGCGGGCGACACGAAGAGCAGTTCTTC; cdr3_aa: CASSGRHEEQFF
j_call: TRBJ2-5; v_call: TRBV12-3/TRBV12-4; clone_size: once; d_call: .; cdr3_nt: TGTGCCAGCAGTTTAAATATAGCGGTCCCCCGCGGAGAGACCCAGTACTTC; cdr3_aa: CASSLNIAVPRGETQYF
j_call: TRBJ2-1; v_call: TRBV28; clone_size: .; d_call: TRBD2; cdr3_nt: TGTGCCAGCAGTTATCTAGCGGGAACCAATGAGCAGTTCTTC; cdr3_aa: CASSYLAGTNEQFF
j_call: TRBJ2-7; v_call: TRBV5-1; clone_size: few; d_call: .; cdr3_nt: TGCGCCAGCAGCAGGTACGGGGCAAGGGAACTCTACGAGCAGTACTTC; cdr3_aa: CASSRYGARELYEQYF
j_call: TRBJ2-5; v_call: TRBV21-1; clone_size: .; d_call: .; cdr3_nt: TGTGCCAGCAGCAGGCAGCGGGCGGAAAGGGAGACCCAGTACTTC; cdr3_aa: CASSRQRAERETQYF
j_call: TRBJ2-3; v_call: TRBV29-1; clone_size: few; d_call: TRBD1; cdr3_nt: TGCAGCGCTCTGACAGGGGTTGGAGATACGCAGTATTTT; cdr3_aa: CSALTGVGDTQYF
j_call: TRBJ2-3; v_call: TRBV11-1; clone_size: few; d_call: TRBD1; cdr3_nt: TGTGCCAGCAGCTTGCGACACTTAACAGGGGAGAGGGCGACAGATACGCAGTATTTT; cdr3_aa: CASSLRHLTGERATDTQYF
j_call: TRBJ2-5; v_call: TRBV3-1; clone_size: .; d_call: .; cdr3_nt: TGTGCCAGCAGCCATCCACCGGGACACCCTGTGAGGACCCAGTACTTC; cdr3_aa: CASSHPPGHPVRTQYF
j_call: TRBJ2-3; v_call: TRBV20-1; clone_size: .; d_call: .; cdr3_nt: TGCAGTGCTAGGGGACAGACTAGCGGCACAGATACGCAGTATTTT; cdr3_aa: CSARGQTSGTDTQYF
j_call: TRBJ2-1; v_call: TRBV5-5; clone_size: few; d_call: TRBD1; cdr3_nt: TGTGCCAGCAGCTTTGGACAGGGCAATGAGCAGTTCTTC; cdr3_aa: CASSFGQGNEQFF
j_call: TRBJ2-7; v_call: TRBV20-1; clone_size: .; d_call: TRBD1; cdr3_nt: TGCAGTGTCCCCGGCCGGGGACAGGGGATCAACGAGCAGTACTTC; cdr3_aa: CSVPGRGQGINEQYF
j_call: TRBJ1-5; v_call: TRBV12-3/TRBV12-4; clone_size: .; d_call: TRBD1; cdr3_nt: TGTGCCAGCAGAGGGACAGGGACTTATCAGCCCCAGCATTTT; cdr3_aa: CASRGTGTYQPQHF
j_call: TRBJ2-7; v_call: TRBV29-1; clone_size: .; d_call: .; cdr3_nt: TGCAGCGTGGGGACCGCCTATTACGAGCAGTACTTC; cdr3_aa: CSVGTAYYEQYF
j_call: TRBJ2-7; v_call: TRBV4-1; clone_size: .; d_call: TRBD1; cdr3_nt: TGCGCCAGCAGCCACGGGACAGCCTACGAGCAGTACTTC; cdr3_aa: CASSHGTAYEQYF
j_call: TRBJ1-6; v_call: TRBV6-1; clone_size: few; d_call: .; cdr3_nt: TGTGCCAGCAGCCTATTCTACAGGGCAGGTTCACCCCTCCACTTT; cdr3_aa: CASSLFYRAGSPLHF
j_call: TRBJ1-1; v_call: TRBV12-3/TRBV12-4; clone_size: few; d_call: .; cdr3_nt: TGTGCCAGCAGTTGGGGGGTGGAGGAAGCTTTCTTT; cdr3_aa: CASSWGVEEAFF
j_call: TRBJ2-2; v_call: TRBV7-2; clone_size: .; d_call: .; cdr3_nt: TGTGCCAGCAGCTTAGAACGGACTAACACCGGGGAGCTGTTTTTT; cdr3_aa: CASSLERTNTGELFF
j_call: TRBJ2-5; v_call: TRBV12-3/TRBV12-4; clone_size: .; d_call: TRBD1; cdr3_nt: TGTGCCAGCAGTTCGACAGGGGAATTTAGATTGCCCCAAGAGACCCAGTACTTC; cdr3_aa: CASSSTGEFRLPQETQYF
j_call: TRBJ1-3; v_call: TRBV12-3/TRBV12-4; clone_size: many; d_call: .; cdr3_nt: TGTGCCAGCAGTCCGGGGGGTTCTGGAAACACCATATATTTT; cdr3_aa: CASSPGGSGNTIYF
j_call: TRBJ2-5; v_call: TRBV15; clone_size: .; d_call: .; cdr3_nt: TGTGCCACCAGCGCAATAGGCCTCCTAAACCAAGAGACCCAGTACTTC; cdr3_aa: CATSAIGLLNQETQYF
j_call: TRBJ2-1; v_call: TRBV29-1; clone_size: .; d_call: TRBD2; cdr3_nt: TGCAGCGTCGATAGCGGGACCTCCTACAATGAGCAGTTCTTC; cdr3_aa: CSVDSGTSYNEQFF
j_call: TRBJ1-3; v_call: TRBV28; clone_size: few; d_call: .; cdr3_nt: TGTGCCAGCAGTCCTGGTTCCTGGTTCTCTGGAAACACCATATATTTT; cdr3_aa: CASSPGSWFSGNTIYF
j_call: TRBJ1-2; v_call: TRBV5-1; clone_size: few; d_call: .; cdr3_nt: TGCGCCAGCAGCTTGATCGACGGTGGCTACACCTTC; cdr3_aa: CASSLIDGGYTF
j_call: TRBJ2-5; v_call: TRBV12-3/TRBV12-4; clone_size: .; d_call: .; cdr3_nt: TGTGCCAGCAGTTTTGGGTCTTGGGAGACCCAGTACTTC; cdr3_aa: CASSFGSWETQYF
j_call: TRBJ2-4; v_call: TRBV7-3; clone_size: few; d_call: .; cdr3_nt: TGTGCCAGCAGCTATGGGGAACAGGTCTCCAAAAACATTCAGTACTTC; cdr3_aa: CASSYGEQVSKNIQYF
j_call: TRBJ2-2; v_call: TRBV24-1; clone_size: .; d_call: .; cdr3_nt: TGTGCCACCAGGGCCAGCCACACCGGGGAGCTGTTTTTT; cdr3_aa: CATRASHTGELFF
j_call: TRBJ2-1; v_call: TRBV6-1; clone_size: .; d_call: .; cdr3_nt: TGTGCCAGCAGGAGACTGTACAGCTCCTACAATGAGCAGTTCTTC; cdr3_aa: CASRRLYSSYNEQFF
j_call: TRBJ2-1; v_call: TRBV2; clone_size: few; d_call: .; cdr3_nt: TGTGCCATCCATCCTTTAGCGGCCTCCTACAATGAGCAGTTCTTC; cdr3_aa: CAIHPLAASYNEQFF
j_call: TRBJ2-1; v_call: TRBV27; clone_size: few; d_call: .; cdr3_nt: TGTGCCAGCAGTTCACCCTACCTCGGGCAAAACAATGAGCAGTTCTTC; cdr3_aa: CASSSPYLGQNNEQFF
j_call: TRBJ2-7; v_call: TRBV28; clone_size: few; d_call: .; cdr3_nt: TGTGCCAGCAGGCAGCGAAACTCCTACGAGCAGTACTTC; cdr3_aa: CASRQRNSYEQYF
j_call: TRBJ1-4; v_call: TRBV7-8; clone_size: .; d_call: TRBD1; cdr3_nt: TGTGCCAGCAGCTTATCCCCGACAGGGGCAGCGGAAAAACTGTTTTTT; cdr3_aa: CASSLSPTGAAEKLFF
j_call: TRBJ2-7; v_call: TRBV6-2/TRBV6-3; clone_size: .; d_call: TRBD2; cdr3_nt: TGTGCCAGCAGATCCGGGACTAGCCCCTACGAGCAGTACTTC; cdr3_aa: CASRSGTSPYEQYF
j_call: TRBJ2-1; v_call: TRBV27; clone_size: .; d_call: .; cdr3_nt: TGTGCCAGCAGTCCCGACGTTTACTCCTACAATGAGCAGTTCTTC; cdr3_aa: CASSPDVYSYNEQFF
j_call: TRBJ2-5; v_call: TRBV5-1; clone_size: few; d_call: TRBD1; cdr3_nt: TGCGCCAGCAGCCCGGACAGGGGCGGGGAGACCCAGTACTTC; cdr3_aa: CASSPDRGGETQYF
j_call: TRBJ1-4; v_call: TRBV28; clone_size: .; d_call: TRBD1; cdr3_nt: TGTGCCAGCAGTCCCCCCACAGGGGTGAAAGAAAAACTGTTTTTT; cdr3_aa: CASSPPTGVKEKLFF
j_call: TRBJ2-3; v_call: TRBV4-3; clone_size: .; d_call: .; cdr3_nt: TGCGCCAGCAGCCAGTGGGGCGGAACAGATACGCAGTATTTT; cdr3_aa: CASSQWGGTDTQYF
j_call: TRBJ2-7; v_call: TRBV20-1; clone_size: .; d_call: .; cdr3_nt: TGCAGTGCTAGTGGAAGGGCGGGGCGAAGCTCCTACGAGCAGTACTTC; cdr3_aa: CSASGRAGRSSYEQYF